Presented here are 3 T cell receptor beta chains from one specimen sequenced in a study of CD8+CD57+ T cells in acquired aplastic anemia. The use of genomic DNA as template underpinned the TCR beta VDJ and CDR3 profiling. TCRdb re-analysed the reads in MiXCR, keeping a single row per CDR3 protein. Among around 140,000 distinct CDR3 sequences listed, about 40% were seen once. The sequenced sample was sorted CD4+, CD8+, or CD8+CD57+ T cells (not recorded which) from PBMCs. These TCRs come from a human donor in good health, serving as a control.

In this sample, this clonotype turned up a few times. The chain recombines TRBV6-1 with TRBJ2-2, with unresolved D. This CDR3 is built from 12 residues. V lost 10 bases to trimming and J lost 0 bases, with 6 bases between them. Germline V lookup: CDR1 MNHNS, CDR2 SASEGT. The CDR3 DNA follows: TGTGCCACTGTGGCGAACACCGGGGAGCTGTTTTTT. Residues: CATVANTGELFF.

J is TRBJ2-5 and V is TRBV7-2, with 15 bases that match TRBD2. With 5 bases clipped from V and 5 bases from J, the junction kept 6 bases outside the gene matches. The CDR3 loop spans 16 amino acids. The germline V gene encodes CDR1 SGHTA and CDR2 FQGNSA. DNA for the CDR3: TGTGCCAGCAGCGGGGGACTAGCGGGAGGCGGGGAGACCCAGTACTTC. This gives the protein CASSGGLAGGGETQYF.

V gene TRBV11-1 combines with J gene TRBJ2-3; 9 bases fit TRBD2. Germline lookup yields CDR1 SGHAT and CDR2 FQDESV (reference sequence). V lost 3 bases and J lost 0; bases outside the gene matches: 13. The CDR3 spans 19 residues. CDR3 sequence: CASSFMAGGPFGSTDTQYF. The DNA for the CDR3 is TGTGCCAGCAGCTTCATGGCGGGGGGGCCTTTTGGGAGCACAGATACGCAGTATTTT.